This T cell receptor (beta chain) is drawn from a study of cytomegalovirus exposure and HLA in healthy donors. Study-wide findings and caveats: Analyzed later, association rates of TCRs varied across HLA loci, with DRB1 most and HLA-C fewest. Later analysis identified about 18,000 TCR beta sequences associated with HLA alleles, using a false discovery rate threshold of 0.05. An analysis done earlier found most TCR beta V segments productive about 87% or about 30% of the time.

CDR1 and CDR2 from the germline V gene are SGHNT and YYREEE (reference sequence). The CDR3 is made up of 14 amino acids. Trimming left V 0 bases short and J 0 bases short, with 6 bases between. As to this clone: The target antigen is unknown.

Primers for the PCR totalled 60 Vbeta and 13 Jbeta. Generated by immunoSEQ multiplex PCR, the TCRdb table keeps only in-frame clones and is missing some. The table includes 130,000 or so clones, about 73% detected once. Sequencing input: PBMCs. The chain couples TRBV5-4 to TRBJ1-2; D is uncertain. This TCR was sampled from a woman between 40 and 55 years old in good health and CMV-seropositive. This CDR3 reads CASSLASANYGYTF. DNA of the CDR3: TGTGCCAGCAGCTTGGCTTCAGCTAACTATGGCTACACCTTC.